The text below deals with one T cell receptor beta chain. This entry belongs to a study of T-cell memory formation after mild COVID-19. Deletions cut 4 bases from V and 3 bases from J, with 11 bases between. Germline V lookup: CDR1 SGHRS, CDR2 YFSETQ. The CDR3 sequence is 13 residues long. 5'RACE primed from the constant segment yielded TCR alpha and TCR beta cDNA libraries bearing sample barcodes and UMIs. MiXCR, run by TCRdb on the 5' RACE reads, gives a single entry per CDR3 protein. This table has 350,000 to 400,000 distinct CDR3 sequences, around 21% appearing once. Sequenced: PBMCs or a T cell subset sorted from them (not recorded which). This sequence joins TRBV5-1 and TRBJ2-7, with D possibly TRBD1 on 5 matching bases. The sequence came from an adult woman who had mild COVID-19 (a few samples of this study predate the infection). Cell type and time point are not known. As DNA, the CDR3 is TGCGCCAGCAGCAACAGGCCGGACTACGAGCAGTACTTC. Amino acids: CASSNRPDYEQYF.